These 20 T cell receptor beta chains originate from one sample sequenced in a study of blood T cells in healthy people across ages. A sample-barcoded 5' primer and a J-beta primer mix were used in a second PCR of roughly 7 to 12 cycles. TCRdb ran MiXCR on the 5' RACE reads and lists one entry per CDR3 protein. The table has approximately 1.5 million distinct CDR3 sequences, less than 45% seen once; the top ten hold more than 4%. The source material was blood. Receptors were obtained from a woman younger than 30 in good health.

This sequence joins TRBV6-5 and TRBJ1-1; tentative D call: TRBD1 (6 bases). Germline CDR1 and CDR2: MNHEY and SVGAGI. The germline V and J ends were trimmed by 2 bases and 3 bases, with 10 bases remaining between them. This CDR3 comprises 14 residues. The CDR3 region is CASSYTAGDTEAFF. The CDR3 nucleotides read TGTGCCAGCAGTTACACAGCAGGGGACACTGAAGCTTTCTTT.

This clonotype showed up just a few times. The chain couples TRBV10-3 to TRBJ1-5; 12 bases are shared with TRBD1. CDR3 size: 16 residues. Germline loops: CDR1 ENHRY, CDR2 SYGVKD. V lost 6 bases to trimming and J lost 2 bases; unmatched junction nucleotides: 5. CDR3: CAISPGQGAGNQPQHF. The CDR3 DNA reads TGTGCCATCAGCCCGGGACAGGGGGCCGGCAATCAGCCCCAGCATTTT.

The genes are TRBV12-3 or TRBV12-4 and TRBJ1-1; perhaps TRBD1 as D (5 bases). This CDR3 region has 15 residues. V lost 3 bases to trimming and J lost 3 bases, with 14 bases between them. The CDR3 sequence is CASSFSWGRDTEAFF. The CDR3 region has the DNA TGTGCCAGCAGTTTTAGCTGGGGACGGGACACTGAAGCTTTCTTT.

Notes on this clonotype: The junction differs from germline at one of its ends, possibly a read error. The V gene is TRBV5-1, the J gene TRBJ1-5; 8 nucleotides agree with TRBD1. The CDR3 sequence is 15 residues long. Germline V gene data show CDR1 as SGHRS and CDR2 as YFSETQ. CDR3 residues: CDSSLTGASNQPQHF. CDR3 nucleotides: TGCGACAGCAGCTTGACAGGGGCCAGCAATCAGCCCCAGCATTTT.

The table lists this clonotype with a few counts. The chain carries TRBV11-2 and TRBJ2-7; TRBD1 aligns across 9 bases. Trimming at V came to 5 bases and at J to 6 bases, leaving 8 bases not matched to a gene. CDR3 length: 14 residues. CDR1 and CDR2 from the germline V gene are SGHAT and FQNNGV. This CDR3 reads CASSAGTGLLEQYF. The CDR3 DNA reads TGTGCCAGCAGCGCAGGGACAGGGCTCCTCGAGCAGTACTTC.

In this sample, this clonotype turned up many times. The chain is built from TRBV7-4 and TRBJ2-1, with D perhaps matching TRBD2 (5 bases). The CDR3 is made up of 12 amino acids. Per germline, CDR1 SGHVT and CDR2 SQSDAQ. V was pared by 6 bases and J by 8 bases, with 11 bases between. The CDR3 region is CASSRGLDEQFF. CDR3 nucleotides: TGTGCCAGCAGTCGGGGTTTGGATGAGCAGTTCTTC.

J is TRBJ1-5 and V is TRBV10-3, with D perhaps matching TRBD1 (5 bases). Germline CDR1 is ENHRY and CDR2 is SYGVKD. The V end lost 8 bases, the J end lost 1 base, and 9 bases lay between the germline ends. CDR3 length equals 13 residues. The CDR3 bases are TGTGCCATCGGGGACGGCAGCAATCAGCCCCAGCATTTT. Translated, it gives CAIGDGSNQPQHF.

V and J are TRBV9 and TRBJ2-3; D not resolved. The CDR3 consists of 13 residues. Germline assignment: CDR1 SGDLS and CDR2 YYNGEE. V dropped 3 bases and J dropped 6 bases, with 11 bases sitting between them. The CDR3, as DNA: TGTGCCAGCAGCGATCGACCTCTGGATACGCAGTATTTT. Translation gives CASSDRPLDTQYF.

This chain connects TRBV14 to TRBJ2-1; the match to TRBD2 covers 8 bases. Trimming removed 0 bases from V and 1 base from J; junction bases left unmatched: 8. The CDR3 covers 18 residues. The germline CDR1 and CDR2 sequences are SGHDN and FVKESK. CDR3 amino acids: CASSQDERTSLSYNEQFF. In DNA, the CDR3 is TGTGCCAGCAGCCAAGATGAGAGGACTAGCCTTTCCTACAATGAGCAGTTCTTC.

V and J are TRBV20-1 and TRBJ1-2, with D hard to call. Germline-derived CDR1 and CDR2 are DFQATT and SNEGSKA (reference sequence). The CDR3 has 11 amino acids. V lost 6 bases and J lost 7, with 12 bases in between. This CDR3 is CSANTVVGYTF. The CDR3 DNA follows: TGCAGTGCCAACACAGTGGTTGGCTACACCTTC.

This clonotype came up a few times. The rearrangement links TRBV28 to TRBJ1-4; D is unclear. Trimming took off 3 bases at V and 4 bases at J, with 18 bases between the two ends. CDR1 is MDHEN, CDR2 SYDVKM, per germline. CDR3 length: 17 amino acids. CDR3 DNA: TGTGCCAGCAGTTTCGACCCCAAAGCCCGACTTAATGAAAAACTGTTTTTT. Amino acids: CASSFDPKARLNEKLFF.

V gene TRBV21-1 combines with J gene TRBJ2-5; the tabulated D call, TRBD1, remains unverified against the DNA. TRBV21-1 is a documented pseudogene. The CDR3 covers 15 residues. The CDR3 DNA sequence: TGTGCCAGCAGCAAAGCGGACAGATCTAAAGAGACCCAGTACTTC. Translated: CASSKADRSKETQYF.

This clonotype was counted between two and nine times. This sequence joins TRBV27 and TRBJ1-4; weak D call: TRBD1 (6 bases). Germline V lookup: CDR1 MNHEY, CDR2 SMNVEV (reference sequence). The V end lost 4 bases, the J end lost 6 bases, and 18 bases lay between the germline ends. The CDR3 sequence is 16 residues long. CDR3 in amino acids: CASSSLRQAVDEKLFF. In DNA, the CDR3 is TGTGCCAGCAGTTCCCTGCGACAGGCTGTAGATGAAAAACTGTTTTTT.

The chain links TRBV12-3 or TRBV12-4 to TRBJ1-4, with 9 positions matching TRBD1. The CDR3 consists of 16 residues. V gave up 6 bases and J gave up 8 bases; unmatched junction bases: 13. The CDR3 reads CASRAMGGTGYEKLFF. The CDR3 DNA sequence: TGTGCCAGCAGGGCAATGGGCGGGACAGGGTACGAAAAACTGTTTTTT.

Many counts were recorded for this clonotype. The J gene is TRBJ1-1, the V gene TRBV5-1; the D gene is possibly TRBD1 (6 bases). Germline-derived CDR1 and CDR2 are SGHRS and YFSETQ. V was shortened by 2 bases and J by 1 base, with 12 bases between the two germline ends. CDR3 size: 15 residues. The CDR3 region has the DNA TGCGCCAGCAGCTTCCGGACAGTGCAGAACACTGAAGCTTTCTTT. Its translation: CASSFRTVQNTEAFF.

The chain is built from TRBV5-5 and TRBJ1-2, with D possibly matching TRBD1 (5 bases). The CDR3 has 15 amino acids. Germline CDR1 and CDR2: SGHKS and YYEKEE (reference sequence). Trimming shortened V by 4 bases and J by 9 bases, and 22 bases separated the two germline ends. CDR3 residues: CASSPRGNRPPSYTF. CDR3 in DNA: TGTGCCAGCAGCCCGAGGGGCAACCGGCCACCAAGCTACACCTTC.

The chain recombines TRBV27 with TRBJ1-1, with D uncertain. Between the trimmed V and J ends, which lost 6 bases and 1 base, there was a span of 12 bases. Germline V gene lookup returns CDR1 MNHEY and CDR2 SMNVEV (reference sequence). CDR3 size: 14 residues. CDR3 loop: CASSSGASNTEAFF. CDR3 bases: TGTGCCAGCAGCTCGGGAGCCTCGAACACTGAAGCTTTCTTT.

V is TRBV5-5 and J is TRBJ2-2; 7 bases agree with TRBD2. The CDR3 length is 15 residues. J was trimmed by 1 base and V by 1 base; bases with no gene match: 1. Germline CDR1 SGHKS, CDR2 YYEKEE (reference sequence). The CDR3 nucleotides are TGTGCCAGCAGCTTGAAGCGGGAGAACACCGGGGAGCTGTTTTTT. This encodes CASSLKRENTGELFF.

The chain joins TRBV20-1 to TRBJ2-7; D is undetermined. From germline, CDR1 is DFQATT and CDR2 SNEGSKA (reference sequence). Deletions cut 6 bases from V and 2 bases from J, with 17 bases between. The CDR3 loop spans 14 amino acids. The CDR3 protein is CSAVVGTEPYEQYF. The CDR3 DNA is TGCAGTGCCGTAGTCGGTACGGAGCCCTACGAGCAGTACTTC.

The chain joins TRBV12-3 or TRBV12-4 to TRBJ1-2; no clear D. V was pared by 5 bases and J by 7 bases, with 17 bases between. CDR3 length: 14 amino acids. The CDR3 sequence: CASSASHRRVGYTF. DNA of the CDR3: TGTGCCAGCAGTGCTTCACATCGCCGGGTTGGCTACACCTTC.